This record looks at one T cell receptor beta chain sequence and its context. Antigen: not known. This sample stems from a study of blood T cells in healthy people across ages. Broader study findings: Higher diversity and more naive CD4+ cells were features of long-lived donors, compared to aged donors.

This CDR3 is 15 amino acids long. Germline lookup yields CDR1 SEHNR and CDR2 FQNEAQ (reference sequence). V gave up 1 base and J gave up 4 bases; unmatched junction bases: 4. A second PCR of roughly 7 to 11 cycles used a sample-barcoded 5' primer and a J-beta primer mix. Each TCR beta cDNA got a 12-nucleotide random molecular identifier. TCRdb independently ran MiXCR on the 5' RACE reads; one entry per CDR3 protein. Of about 800,000 distinct CDR3 sequences in the sample, around a quarter were seen once. These data are also associated with another study on T cells of mothers and their children. Turning to that study: Donors were three healthy Caucasian mothers and their six children.

The genes are TRBV7-9 and TRBJ1-2; TRBD1 matches 9 bases. Sequenced material: blood. The source of this sequence is a boy younger than 18 in good health. The CDR3 coding sequence is TGTGCCAGCAGCTTAGATACAGGGGGCACCTATGGCTACACCTTC. Translating it yields CASSLDTGGTYGYTF. The whole variable domain, remainder taken from reference TRBV7-9 and TRBJ1-2, is DTGVSQNPRHKITKRGQNVTFRCDPISEHNRLYWYRQTLGQGPEFLTYFQNEAQLEKSRLLSDRFSAERPKGSFSTLEIQRTEQGDSAMYLCASSLDTGGTYGYTFGSGTRLTVV.